These 28 T cell receptor beta chains were all obtained from the same sample, sequenced in a study of blood T cell repertoires in COVID-19. Data came from immunoSEQ multiplex PCR; TCRdb stores just in-frame clones and leaves some out. The data contain some 150,000 clones, about 89% of them singletons. Specimen: peripheral blood. The receptors stem from a man between 60 and 75 years old with active or convalescent COVID-19.

V is TRBV15 and J is TRBJ1-3; D perhaps matches TRBD1 (6 bases). V was clipped by 0 bases and J by 4 bases, with 10 bases between them. There are 15 residues in the CDR3. Germline lookup yields CDR1 LNHNV and CDR2 YYDKDF (reference sequence). In nucleotides, the CDR3 is TGTGCCACCAGCAGAGATACAGGGACAGGAAACACCATATATTTT. The encoded protein is CATSRDTGTGNTIYF.

This rearrangement joins TRBV27 to TRBJ1-1; 7 bases are a match to TRBD1. The CDR3 covers 15 residues. The germline gives CDR1 MNHEY, CDR2 SMNVEV (reference sequence). With V trimmed by 5 bases and J by 6 bases, 12 bases remained unmatched. The CDR3: CASSPTGQLRAEAFF. The CDR3 DNA follows: TGTGCCAGCAGTCCCACGGGACAGCTGAGGGCTGAAGCTTTCTTT.

CDR3 sequence reads: CASSVAPGQPNTEAFF. CDR3 coding DNA: TGTGCCAGCAGCGTAGCCCCGGGACAGCCGAACACTGAAGCTTTCTTT. J is TRBJ1-1 and V is TRBV9; 7 nucleotides match TRBD1. The J segment lost 1 base and the V segment lost 0 bases, leaving 6 bases of the junction unmatched. In germline, CDR1 is SGDLS, CDR2 YYNGEE. This CDR3 has 16 residues.

The V and J genes are TRBV28 and TRBJ2-1; 12 bases are shared with TRBD1. The CDR3 is made up of 15 amino acids. J gave up 6 bases and V 6 bases, and 6 bases lay outside the gene matches. The germline CDR1 and CDR2 sequences are MDHEN and SYDVKM. CDR3 DNA: TGTGCCAGCAGACTCCCGGGACAGGGGGCCAATGAGCAGTTCTTC. It codes for CASRLPGQGANEQFF.

The DNA of the CDR3 is TGTGCCTGGAGTGCACAGGGGACCTATGGCTACACCTTC. Translating gives CAWSAQGTYGYTF. This chain uses TRBV30 with TRBJ1-2, with 7 bases identical to TRBD1. The CDR3 sequence is 13 residues long. V shed 1 base, J shed 4 bases, and the junction held 3 bases outside the gene matches. Germline CDR1 GTSNPN, CDR2 SVGIG (reference sequence).

This chain connects TRBV4-1 to TRBJ2-7; D is uncertain. The germline V and J ends were trimmed by 1 base and 2 bases, with 6 bases remaining between them. Germline V CDR1 and CDR2: MGHRA, YSYEKL. CDR3 size: 13 residues. DNA for the CDR3: TGCGCCAGCAGCCAAGGGCAGACCTACGAGCAGTACTTC. Residues: CASSQGQTYEQYF.

The V and J genes are TRBV27 and TRBJ2-7, with D tentatively TRBD1 (6 bases). Germline assignment: CDR1 MNHEY and CDR2 SMNVEV (reference sequence). CDR3 length equals 14 residues. Trimming took 2 bases from V and 2 from J, leaving 10 bases between them. CDR3 nucleotides: TGTGCCAGCAGTTTAGCCCGGACAGCCTACGAGCAGTACTTC. It encodes CASSLARTAYEQYF.

This clone was detected only once. The J gene is TRBJ2-4, the V gene TRBV3-1 (or the pseudogene TRBV3-2); D is perhaps TRBD2 (6 bases). V lost 4 bases and J lost 6, with 16 bases in between. Germline values: CDR1 LGHDT, CDR2 YNNKEL (reference sequence). The CDR3 contains 15 residues. This CDR3 is CASSRLGREVNIQYF. The DNA for the CDR3 is TGTGCCAGCAGCCGCCTTGGCAGGGAGGTAAACATTCAGTACTTC.

The genes are TRBV10-1 and TRBJ1-3; 7 bases map to TRBD1. This CDR3 contains 16 residues. The junction had 7 bases not matched to a gene; V was cut back by 5 bases and J by 0 bases. Germline CDR1 reads WNHNN; CDR2 reads SYGVQD (reference sequence). Written as DNA, the CDR3 is TGCGCCAGCAGTCCCGGGACAGTTACCTCTGGAAACACCATATATTTT. It translates to CASSPGTVTSGNTIYF.

The rearrangement joins TRBV11-2 to TRBJ1-2, with D possibly TRBD1 on 6 matching bases. V lost 0 bases and J 7 bases, leaving 12 bases between the germline ends. The CDR3 is 14 amino acids. Looked up from germline, CDR1 is SGHAT and CDR2 is FQNNGV. The chain's CDR3 is CASSLEPGVVGYTF. The CDR3 bases are TGTGCCAGCAGCTTAGAGCCAGGGGTGGTTGGCTACACCTTC.

The chain links TRBV5-4 to TRBJ2-1; D unresolved. Germline CDR1 is SGHNT and CDR2 is YYREEE (reference sequence). The CDR3 contains 13 residues. The ends were cut back, 0 bases at V and 5 bases at J, with 6 bases in the middle. Here the CDR3 reads CASSLASNNEQFF. Written as DNA, the CDR3 is TGTGCCAGCAGCTTGGCTAGTAACAATGAGCAGTTCTTC.

The chain has TRBV7-6 and TRBJ2-3, with TRBD2 as a possible D gene (7 bases). This CDR3 comprises 17 residues. Trimming pared 1 base from V and 1 base from J, leaving 15 bases between. CDR1 is SGHVS and CDR2 is FNYEAQ in the germline V gene. The CDR3 sequence is CASSLVGGRSGTDTQYF. CDR3 DNA: TGTGCCAGCAGCTTAGTCGGGGGGCGTTCGGGCACAGATACGCAGTATTTT.

The chain employs TRBV18 and TRBJ2-7; D is unresolved. The length of the CDR3 is 14 residues. Germline CDR1 is KGHSH and CDR2 is LQKENI. Trimming took off 0 bases at V and 2 bases at J, with 8 bases between the two ends. The CDR3 DNA follows: TGTGCCAGCTCACCACCGTCAGAACCCTACGAGCAGTACTTC. It is translated as CASSPPSEPYEQYF.

The chain couples TRBV3-1 (or the pseudogene TRBV3-2) to TRBJ2-7; D possibly corresponds to TRBD1 (5 bases). The germline V gene encodes CDR1 LGHDT and CDR2 YNNKEL (reference sequence). V lost 0 bases and J lost 4, with 10 bases in between. The CDR3 has 14 residues. CDR3 residues: CASSQDAGRYEQYF. The CDR3 DNA is TGTGCCAGCAGCCAAGATGCAGGGCGGTACGAGCAGTACTTC.

The V and J genes are TRBV25-1 and TRBJ1-6, with D tentatively TRBD1 (5 bases). Trimming took 2 bases from V and 7 from J, leaving 12 bases between them. Germline CDR1 and CDR2: MGHDK and SYGVNS. This CDR3 comprises 15 residues. The CDR3 sequence is CASSEAGIGNSPLHF. The CDR3 nucleotides are TGTGCCAGCAGTGAAGCAGGGATAGGAAATTCACCCCTCCACTTT.

The gene calls are TRBV5-4 and TRBJ1-3, with D possibly TRBD1 on 6 matching bases. The V end was cut by 1 base, the J end by 4 bases, with 24 bases between. Germline V lookup: CDR1 SGHNT, CDR2 YYREEE (reference sequence). There are 19 residues in the CDR3. CDR3 loop: CASSLWGSLTGPGGNTIYF. The CDR3 bases are TGTGCCAGCAGCTTGTGGGGATCACTGACAGGTCCGGGGGGAAACACCATATATTTT.

The V gene is TRBV7-9, the J gene TRBJ2-2; 9 bases match TRBD2. Losses at the gene ends were 4 bases for V and 1 base for J; bases not matched to a gene: 4. Germline CDR1 and CDR2: SEHNR and FQNEAQ (reference sequence). The CDR3 is made up of 16 amino acids. The CDR3 sequence is CASSSPTSGNTGELFF. The CDR3 coding sequence is TGTGCCAGCAGCTCTCCGACTAGCGGGAACACCGGGGAGCTGTTTTTT.

The chain employs TRBV9 and TRBJ1-6; D not resolved. V lost 0 bases, J lost 4 bases, and 8 bases lay in between. Germline assignment: CDR1 SGDLS and CDR2 YYNGEE. This CDR3 has 15 amino acids. The DNA of the CDR3 is TGTGCCAGCAGCGTAGAGGAGGAATATAATTCACCCCTCCACTTT. This sequence encodes CASSVEEEYNSPLHF.

V usage is TRBV5-4 and J usage is TRBJ1-1; D gene ambiguous. CDR3 length: 14 residues. Germline V CDR1 and CDR2: SGHNT, YYREEE (reference sequence). Trimming stripped 1 base from V and 1 base from J, with 8 bases between. The CDR3 DNA reads TGTGCCAGCAGCTTGTGGGCAGGGAACACTGAAGCTTTCTTT. As protein: CASSLWAGNTEAFF. The full variable domain, completed using reference TRBV5-4 and TRBJ1-1, is ETGVTQSPTHLIKTRGQQVTLRCSSQSGHNTVSWYQQALGQGPQFIFQYYREEENGRGNFPPRFSGLQFPNYSSELNVNALELDDSALYLCASSLWAGNTEAFFGQGTRLTVV.

This rearrangement joins TRBV19 to TRBJ2-5, with a tentative D call TRBD2 (5 bases). Trimming pared 1 base from V and 7 bases from J, leaving 10 bases between. CDR3 length equals 13 residues. The V gene's germline CDR1 is LNHDA and CDR2 SQIVND (reference sequence). The CDR3 sequence is CASSIGKEGTQYF. The CDR3 DNA is TGTGCCAGTAGTATAGGAAAAGAGGGGACCCAGTACTTC.

CDR3 region: CAWRKGTGAEAFF. Here the CDR3 DNA reads TGTGCCTGGAGGAAGGGGACAGGAGCTGAAGCTTTCTTT. The chain joins TRBV30 to TRBJ1-1, with 8 bases aligning to TRBD1. CDR3 length: 13 amino acids. With 3 bases clipped from V and 6 bases from J, the junction kept 6 bases outside the gene matches. Germline lookup yields CDR1 GTSNPN and CDR2 SVGIG (reference sequence).

This clone has only one observation. This chain uses TRBV29-1 with TRBJ2-3; TRBD1 might be the D (6 bases). The CDR3 is made up of 15 amino acids. V lost 3 bases, J lost 2 bases, and 15 bases lay in between. Germline values: CDR1 SQVTM, CDR2 ANQGSEA. The DNA of the CDR3 is TGCAGCGTTGAGGACAGCTGGCGCGTCACAGATACGCAGTATTTT. This codes for CSVEDSWRVTDTQYF.

The V and J genes are TRBV15 and TRBJ1-4; TRBD1 aligns across 9 bases. Germline values: CDR1 LNHNV, CDR2 YYDKDF (reference sequence). CDR3 length equals 15 residues. The V segment lost 4 bases and the J segment 7 bases; nucleotides outside the gene matches: 7. CDR3 DNA sequence: TGTGCCACCAGCACCGGGGACAGGGCCCCTGAAAAACTGTTTTTT. Amino acids: CATSTGDRAPEKLFF.

The chain has TRBV28 and TRBJ1-5; D may be TRBD1 (5 bases). CDR3 size: 16 residues. CDR1 MDHEN and CDR2 SYDVKM come from the germline V gene. Trimming took 7 bases from V and 9 from J, leaving 25 bases between them. The CDR3 region is CASNRARDSSQWPQHF. The DNA of the CDR3 is TGTGCCAGCAATCGAGCACGGGACTCCTCCCAGTGGCCCCAGCATTTT.

This clone occurred once. The CDR3 DNA reads TGTGCCTGTAAATCAACCGGCACTGAAGCTTTCTTT. It translates to CACKSTGTEAFF. This sequence joins TRBV30 and TRBJ1-1, with no clear D. Germline V gene data show CDR1 as GTSNPN and CDR2 as SVGIG (reference sequence). The CDR3 consists of 12 residues. V lost 6 bases and J 4 bases, leaving 12 bases between the germline ends. Based on the CDR3 plus reference TRBV30 and TRBJ1-1, the full variable domain is SQTIHQWPATLVQPVGSPLSLECTVEGTSNPNLYWYRQAAGRGLQLLFYSVGIGQISSEVPQNLSASRPQDRQFILSSKKLLLSDSGFYLCACKSTGTEAFFGQGTRLTVV.

The rearrangement links TRBV18 to TRBJ1-4, with TRBD1 as a possible D gene (6 bases). There are 13 residues in the CDR3. Germline V gene lookup returns CDR1 KGHSH and CDR2 LQKENI. Trimming shortened V by 4 bases and J by 8 bases, and 11 bases separated the two germline ends. In DNA form, the CDR3 reads TGTGCCAGCTCACAAATCGACAGGGAAAAACTGTTTTTT. Protein product: CASSQIDREKLFF.

This clone appeared once. The chain joins TRBV7-2 to TRBJ2-1, with D hard to call. The CDR3 has 12 amino acids. V was shortened by 6 bases and J by 15 bases, with 18 bases between the two germline ends. CDR1 is SGHTA and CDR2 is FQGNSA in the germline V gene. CDR3 nucleotide sequence: TGTGCCAGCAGTTTATCCAACTTCGGGTGGTTCTTC. Translating gives CASSLSNFGWFF.

About this clone: Other DNA sequences in the sample encode the same CDR3. The chain employs TRBV5-1 and TRBJ1-2; a weak D match, TRBD1 (5 bases). Germline V CDR1 and CDR2: SGHRS, YFSETQ. The V gene lost 4 bases and the J gene lost 0 bases, with 10 bases spanning the gap. The CDR3 is made up of 14 amino acids. The CDR3 sequence: CASSRDSANYGYTF. The CDR3 nucleotides read TGCGCCAGCAGCCGGGACTCAGCTAACTATGGCTACACCTTC.